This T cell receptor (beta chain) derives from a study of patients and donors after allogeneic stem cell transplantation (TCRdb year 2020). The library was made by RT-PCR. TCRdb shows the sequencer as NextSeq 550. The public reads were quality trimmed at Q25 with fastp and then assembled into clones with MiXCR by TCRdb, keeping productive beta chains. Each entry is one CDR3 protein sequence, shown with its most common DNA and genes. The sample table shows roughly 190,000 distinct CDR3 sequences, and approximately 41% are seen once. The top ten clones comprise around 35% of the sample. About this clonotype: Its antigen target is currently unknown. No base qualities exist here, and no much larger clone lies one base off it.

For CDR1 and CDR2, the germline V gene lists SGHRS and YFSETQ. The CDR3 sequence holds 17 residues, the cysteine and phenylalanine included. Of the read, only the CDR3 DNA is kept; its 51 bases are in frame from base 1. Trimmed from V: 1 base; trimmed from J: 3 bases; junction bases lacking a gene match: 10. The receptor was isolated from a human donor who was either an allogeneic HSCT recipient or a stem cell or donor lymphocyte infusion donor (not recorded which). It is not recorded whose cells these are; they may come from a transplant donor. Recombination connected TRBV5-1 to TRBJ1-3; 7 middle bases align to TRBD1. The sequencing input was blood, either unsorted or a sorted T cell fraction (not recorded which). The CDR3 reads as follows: CASSLTSNRGVGNTIYF. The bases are TGCGCCAGCAGCTTGACCTCCAACAGGGGTGTTGGAAACACCATATATTTT. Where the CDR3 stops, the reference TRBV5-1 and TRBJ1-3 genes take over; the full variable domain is KAGVTQTPRYLIKTRGQQVTLSCSPISGHRSVSWYQQTPGQGLQFLFEYFSETQRNKGNFPGRFSGRQFSNSRSEMNVSTLELGDSALYLCASSLTSNRGVGNTIYFGEGSWLTVV.